A selection of T cell receptor beta chains follows, all from one sample in a study of cytomegalovirus exposure and HLA in healthy donors. Data came from immunoSEQ multiplex PCR; TCRdb stores just in-frame clones and leaves some out. This sample has around 150,000 clones, with approximately 60% found just once. The specimen sequenced was PBMCs. The receptors were sampled from a middle-aged woman in good health and CMV-seronegative. Each CDR3 is given with its conserved first and last residue. The D gene is left open where the match is weak. Rows give clone size only sometimes, using once, few, many, or a class for an expanded clone.

TRBV19	NA	NA	TRBJ1-1	TGTGCCAGTTCCCCAGGGCCCCGGAGCACTGAAGCTTTCTTT	CASSPGPRSTEAFF
TRBV19	NA	TRBD1	TRBJ1-5	TGTGCCAGTGATATCCCACAGGGGGCCGAACAGCCCCAGCATTTT	CASDIPQGAEQPQHF
TRBV19	NA	NA	TRBJ2-2	TGTGCCAGTAGTATAGCGGGGGTGAACACCGGGGAGCTGTTTTTT	CASSIAGVNTGELFF
TRBV27	NA	NA	TRBJ2-1	TGTGCCAGCAGTTTAAATGGACAGTCTAACAATGAGCAGTTCTTC	CASSLNGQSNNEQFF
TRBV6-5	NA	TRBD1	TRBJ2-3	TGTGCCAGCAGTTGGGGGACAGGGGTCGGAGATACGCAGTATTTT	CASSWGTGVGDTQYF
TRBV28	NA	TRBD1	TRBJ2-5	TGTGCCAGCACCCCCTCCGGACAGGGTGGAGAGACCCAGTACTTC	CASTPSGQGGETQYF
TRBV5-8	NA	NA	TRBJ2-7	TGTGCCAGCAGCCCGCGGGGCATGAGCTCCTACGAGCAGTACTTC	CASSPRGMSSYEQYF
TRBV19	NA	NA	TRBJ1-1	TGTGCCAGTAGTATGGGGCCCTGGGGCACTGAAGCTTTCTTT	CASSMGPWGTEAFF
TRBV7-2	NA	TRBD1	TRBJ1-6	TGTGCCAGCAGCCCGACAGGGGATTCACCCCTCCACTTT	CASSPTGDSPLHF
TRBV5-1	NA	NA	TRBJ1-1	TGCGCCAGCAGCAGGACAGACCAGGAAGCTTTCTTT	CASSRTDQEAFF
TRBV7-6	NA	NA	TRBJ1-1	TGTGCCAGCAGCCTCGGTCGGGGGAACACTGAAGCTTTCTTT	CASSLGRGNTEAFF
TRBV6-1	few	TRBD2	TRBJ2-3	TGTGCCAGCAGTGAAGCCGCTAGCGGGGGAGATACGCAGTATTTT	CASSEAASGGDTQYF
TRBV20-1	NA	NA	TRBJ2-1	TGCAGTGCTAGAGCCTCCACCCAGGAGTTCTTC	CSARASTQEFF
TRBV7-9	NA	TRBD1	TRBJ1-4	TGTGCCAGCAGCCCCGGGACAGGGGGATCAACTAATGAAAAACTGTTTTTT	CASSPGTGGSTNEKLFF
TRBV5-4	NA	TRBD1	TRBJ2-3	TGTGCCAGCAGCCCCCGCTCTGGGACAGGGGGCGGAGATACGCAGTATTTT	CASSPRSGTGGGDTQYF
TRBV30	NA	NA	TRBJ2-3	TGTGCCTGGAGTGTAAGACAGCGCTTCGTAGATACGCAGTATTTT	CAWSVRQRFVDTQYF
TRBV18	NA	TRBD1	TRBJ2-2	TGTGCCAGCTCACCTCGCAGGGGGCAGAACACCGGGGAGCTGTTTTTT	CASSPRRGQNTGELFF
TRBV6-5	NA	NA	TRBJ2-3	TGTGCCAGCAGCCCCCGGCGGGGAAACACAGATACGCAGTATTTT	CASSPRRGNTDTQYF
TRBV4-1	NA	NA	TRBJ1-2	TGCGCCAGCAGCCAAATAGGATCTGACTCACATGGCTACACCTTC	CASSQIGSDSHGYTF
TRBV28	NA	TRBD2	TRBJ2-1	TGTGCCAGCAGTTTAAATCTAGCGGAACAGTTCTTC	CASSLNLAEQFF
TRBV6-1	few	TRBD1	TRBJ1-1	TGTGCCAGCAGTGTTCTCCAGGGGGACACTGAAGCTTTCTTT	CASSVLQGDTEAFF
TRBV5-4	NA	NA	TRBJ2-3	TGTGCCAGCAGCCCGGAGTTCTTGAGCACAGATACGCAGTATTTT	CASSPEFLSTDTQYF
TRBV19	NA	TRBD2	TRBJ2-5	TGTGCCAGTAGTACTATCGGGAGGGGAGAGACCCAGTACTTC	CASSTIGRGETQYF
TRBV27	few	TRBD1	TRBJ1-1	TGTGCCAGCAGTTTATGGGCGGGACAGGGTGGAACTGAAGCTTTCTTT	CASSLWAGQGGTEAFF
TRBV19	NA	TRBD1	TRBJ2-7	TGTGCCAGTAGTACCCCCGGGACAGGGAGCAACGAGCAGTACTTC	CASSTPGTGSNEQYF
TRBV7-9	NA	TRBD1	TRBJ2-7	TGTGCCAGCAGCGGGACAGGGGCGAAGTACTTC	CASSGTGAKYF
TRBV5-1	NA	TRBD2	TRBJ2-1	TGCGCCAGCTCCTCCGGGACTAGCGGGGGAAGGGAGCAGTTCTTC	CASSSGTSGGREQFF
TRBV2	few	NA	TRBJ2-7	TGTGCCAGCAGCAATGGACAGTACGAGCAGTACTTC	CASSNGQYEQYF
TRBV4-1	once	NA	TRBJ1-1	TGCGCCAGCAGCCAGGTTCAGGGGCGAAACACTGAAGCTTTCTTT	CASSQVQGRNTEAFF
TRBV11-2	once	TRBD1	TRBJ2-1	TGTGCCAGCAGCTTTGACCGACAGGGGTCTAGAAATGAGCAGTTCTTC	CASSFDRQGSRNEQFF
TRBV6-6	NA	TRBD1	TRBJ1-5	TGTGCCAGCAGTTCGGACAGGGTTAGAGGGCAGCCCCAGCATTTT	CASSSDRVRGQPQHF
TRBV6-5	few	TRBD1	TRBJ1-2	TGTGCCAGCAGTACCAGACAGGGCTACTATGGCTACACCTTC	CASSTRQGYYGYTF
TRBV27	NA	NA	TRBJ1-4	TGTGCCAGCAGTTTATCCGGGGGTTGGGAAAAACTGTTTTTT	CASSLSGGWEKLFF
TRBV7-9	NA	TRBD1	TRBJ1-2	TGTGCCAGCAGCTTAGCACAGGGGGCGGTCTATGGCTACACCTTC	CASSLAQGAVYGYTF
TRBV14	NA	TRBD1	TRBJ1-2	TGTGCCAGCAGCCTGGGACAGGGGGTCGACGGCTACACCTTC	CASSLGQGVDGYTF
TRBV30	NA	TRBD2	TRBJ2-7	TGTGCCTGGAGTGTAACTAGCGGGGAGTCCTACGAGCAGTACTTC	CAWSVTSGESYEQYF